These T cell receptor beta chains were read from a single sample in a study of beta chain features in type 1 diabetes. Measured with immunoSEQ multiplex PCR; TCRdb has only the in-frame clones, and not every one. The data hold around 340,000 clones, with approximately 8.2% observed a single time. Input material: central memory CD4+ T cells from blood. Receptor source: a woman under 30 in good health. Both conserved end residues are part of each CDR3. A D gene is named only where the DNA matches it firmly. Clone size appears in some rows only: once, few, many, or a class for an expanded clone.

.	TRBV6-5	TRBJ2-3	few	TGTGCCAGCAGTTACCGGGTTTCGAGCACAGATACGCAGTATTTT	CASSYRVSSTDTQYF
TRBD2	TRBV2	TRBJ2-1	.	TGTGCCAGCAAGAGCGGGAGGACTAGCTCCTACAATGAGCAGTTCTTC	CASKSGRTSSYNEQFF
.	TRBV2	TRBJ2-7	.	TGTGCCAGCAGTGAGAGTGTCGGAGCCTACGAGCAGTACTTC	CASSESVGAYEQYF
TRBD2	TRBV5-1	TRBJ2-2	.	TGCGCCAGCAACCCCGGGACTAGTAGTGGCACCGGGGAGCTGTTTTTT	CASNPGTSSGTGELFF
.	TRBV7-6	TRBJ2-3	few	TGTGCCAGCAGCCCCTCGATAATTTCTAGCACAGATACGCAGTATTTT	CASSPSIISSTDTQYF
TRBD1	TRBV5-4	TRBJ2-1	few	TGTGCCAGCAGCTCCCCAGGGACAGACAATGAGCAGTTCTTC	CASSSPGTDNEQFF
TRBD1	TRBV18	TRBJ2-3	.	TGTGCCAGCTCACCACGCTTGACAGGGGACACAGATACGCAGTATTTT	CASSPRLTGDTDTQYF
TRBD2	TRBV4-2	TRBJ2-5	few	TGTGCCAGCAGCCAAGAGGGGGGGAGTGAGATAGAGACCCAGTACTTC	CASSQEGGSEIETQYF
.	TRBV5-6	TRBJ1-6	few	TGTGCCAGCAGCCAGGACGAGTATTCACCCCTCCACTTT	CASSQDEYSPLHF
.	TRBV28	TRBJ2-1	.	TGTGCCAGCAGTTCCCCTAGAGGAGAGCAGTTCTTC	CASSSPRGEQFF
TRBD1	TRBV19	TRBJ2-5	.	TGTGCCAGTAGTAAGACAGGGTCTCAAGAGACCCAGTACTTC	CASSKTGSQETQYF
TRBD2	TRBV7-9	TRBJ2-3	.	TGTGCCAGCAGCCGGGGGACTAGCGGGAGGGCAGATACGCAGTATTTT	CASSRGTSGRADTQYF
TRBD2	TRBV19	TRBJ2-3	.	TGTGCCAGTAGTGGGAAGCGGGAGGGTGCCAGCACAGATACGCAGTATTTT	CASSGKREGASTDTQYF
.	TRBV6-1	TRBJ1-1	.	TGTGCCAGCAGTGAAGGCAGAACGAACGGCGGGGGGCTGCGAGCTTTCTTT	CASSEGRTNGGGLRAFF
TRBD2	TRBV7-2	TRBJ2-7	.	TGTGCCAGCAGATATACTAGCGGGGGGGGATACGAGCAGTACTTC	CASRYTSGGGYEQYF
.	TRBV20-1	TRBJ1-1	few	TGCAGTGCTAGGCAGGACAGTGAAGCTTTCTTT	CSARQDSEAFF
TRBD2	TRBV6-6	TRBJ2-4	.	TGTGCCACCTATGGCGGGAGGGTACTAAACATTCAGTACTTC	CATYGGRVLNIQYF
.	TRBV14	TRBJ1-1	many	TGTGCCAGCAGCCAAGAGTATAGGGGCACTGAAGCTTTCTTT	CASSQEYRGTEAFF
TRBD2	TRBV2	TRBJ2-4	many	TGTGCCAGCAGTGAAAAACGAGGGGAGGGGAAAAACATTCAGTACTTC	CASSEKRGEGKNIQYF
.	TRBV18	TRBJ2-1	.	TGTGCCAGCTCTCCAGAGGAGGGGATAGGGGTCCACAATGAGCAGTTCTTC	CASSPEEGIGVHNEQFF
.	TRBV2	TRBJ2-7	few	TGTGCCAGCCCAAGCAGGGAGAGCTCCTACGAGCAGTACTTC	CASPSRESSYEQYF
TRBD2	TRBV28	TRBJ2-7	.	TGTGCCAGCAGTTTAACTAGCGGCAGGTACGAGCAGTACTTC	CASSLTSGRYEQYF